This TCR beta chain appears in the sequencing data of a study of blood T cell repertoires in COVID-19 (dated by TCRdb to the early 2020s). Turning to the overall study: Samples from collaborators originated in the United States, Italy and Spain and spanned both the acute and convalescent phases of COVID-19. The prospective study material was composed of cDNA or gDNA derived from T cells, B-cell-depleted T cells, or PBMCs. Deeply sampled blood TCRbeta repertoires from subjects exposed to, actively infected with, or recovered from COVID-19 were included in the dataset. The repertoires were released in a freely available public database meant as a resource for research on the immune response to SARS-CoV-2. The samples were drawn from two sources: the first 160 participants of the ongoing ImmuneRACE study, and 950 to 1,500 subjects contributed by 6 global collaborators. The sample metadata nearly always contained a de-identified subject ID, COVID-19 status, age in years and sex. Where available, HLA class I and class II types were taken from metadata supplied by the sample provider and were not determined by assay-based typing.

This clone was detected only once. Which antigen it targets is not known. There are no base qualities to consult, and no much larger clone falls within one base. Study-wide findings and limitations: The amount of clinical and demographic metadata varied by source and participant and was provided uncurated.

TCRbeta CDR3 regions were amplified from genomic DNA by means of the immunoSEQ Assay, a bias-controlled multiplex PCR. In the authors' own workflow: Nucleated cell counts per sample were estimated from amplification of reference gene primers within the assay. To quantify the absolute abundance of each unique TCRbeta CDR3 rearrangement, sequence reads were collapsed and filtered. For each sample, productive Simpson clonality was calculated by taking the square root of Simpson's diversity index across productive rearrangements. TCRdb took over this immuneACCESS table, retaining in-frame rearrangements with V and J assigned. Such tables are incomplete; in checked studies, under half of the missing clones stem from an unresolved V gene, and the remainder is unexplained. V, J and clone size reflect that table, while D and trimming were determined from the DNA. This sample holds 95,000 to 150,000 clones; over 75% were observed only once. Of the sample, more than 15% falls within the top ten clones.

Counted from cysteine to phenylalanine, this CDR3 has 16 amino acids. The CDR3 DNA has 48 bases and is translated from base 1. V is cut back by 5 bases and J by 8 bases, with 12 bases in the junction unmatched. Via the germline V gene (reference sequence), CDR1 is LNHDA and CDR2 SQIVND. The collaborating institutions used their own protocols to collect whole blood in K2EDTA tubes. For TCRbeta analysis, collaborator samples were shipped as frozen whole blood, as isolated PBMCs, or as DNA extracted from either sample type. The sequence derives from a man between 60 and 75 years old with active or convalescent COVID-19. The sample consisted of peripheral blood. In this chain, TRBV19 is recombined with TRBJ2-1; TRBD1 aligns with 10 central bases. The bases read TGTGCCAGTAGTCAAACGACAGGGGGCTTGACGGATGAGCAGTTCTTC. The resulting protein is CASSQTTGGLTDEQFF.